These T cell receptor beta chains were read from a single sample in a study of regulatory T cells. The table came from immunoSEQ multiplex PCR; TCRdb's copy has only in-frame clones and leaves some out. In the table there are around 29,000 clones, about 94% of which are singletons. The sequencing input was conventional CD4+ T cells sorted from blood. The receptors were sampled from a child aged 2-9 years with CD3G deficiency. Both conserved end residues are part of each CDR3. A D gene is named only where the DNA matches it firmly. Clone size, where shown, is once, few, many, or a class for clones that have expanded.

J gene | clone size | D gene | V gene | CDR3 protein | CDR3 DNA
TRBJ1-2 | . | . | TRBV7-3 | CAGLGNYGYTF | TGTGCCGGGCTAGGGAACTATGGCTACACCTTC
TRBJ2-1 | . | TRBD2 | TRBV6-1 | CASSVGGDNEQFF | TGTGCCAGCAGTGTTGGGGGGGACAATGAGCAGTTCTTC
TRBJ2-7 | . | TRBD2 | TRBV28 | CASSSGTSANEQYF | TGTGCCAGCAGTTCCGGGACTAGCGCTAACGAGCAGTACTTC
TRBJ2-2 | . | TRBD2 | TRBV28 | CATAPRRGRVNGGELFF | TGTGCCACCGCTCCAAGGCGCGGGAGGGTTAACGGCGGGGAGCTGTTTTTT
TRBJ2-7 | . | TRBD1 | TRBV28 | CASSLDREGYEQYF | TGTGCCAGCAGTTTAGACAGGGAAGGCTACGAGCAGTACTTC
TRBJ2-7 | . | TRBD1 | TRBV6-1 | CASRGWTGVNEQYF | TGTGCCAGCAGAGGTTGGACAGGGGTGAACGAGCAGTACTTC
TRBJ2-6 | once | . | TRBV18 | CASSQTGAGANVLTF | TGTGCCAGCTCACAAACCGGCGCTGGGGCCAACGTCCTGACTTTC
TRBJ1-2 | few | TRBD1 | TRBV30 | CAWNRGQGPYGYTF | TGTGCCTGGAACAGGGGACAGGGACCCTATGGCTACACCTTC
TRBJ2-3 | . | TRBD2 | TRBV4-1 | CASSQTSLYTDTQYF | TGCGCCAGCAGCCAGACTAGCCTCTACACAGATACGCAGTATTTT
TRBJ1-5 | . | . | TRBV28 | CASSLSEPNQPQHF | TGTGCCAGCAGTTTATCAGAACCCAATCAGCCCCAGCATTTT
TRBJ2-2 | . | . | TRBV5-1 | CASSFRATANTGELFF | TGCGCCAGCAGCTTTCGTGCGACAGCGAACACCGGGGAGCTGTTTTTT
TRBJ2-7 | . | . | TRBV6-1 | CASSVQGGRYEQYF | TGTGCCAGCAGTGTCCAGGGGGGACGGTACGAGCAGTACTTC
TRBJ2-1 | . | . | TRBV18 | CASSPVAARYNEQFF | TGTGCCAGCTCACCTGTGGCTGCCCGCTACAATGAGCAGTTCTTC